The 21 T cell receptor beta chains below were found in one sample sequenced in a study of T cell changes during pregnancy in multiple sclerosis. Method: immunoSEQ multiplex PCR; TCRdb's copy keeps in-frame clones and lacks some. The sample contains tens of thousands of clones, around 92% of which appear only once. The source was peripheral blood, collected in the first trimester of pregnancy. The origin of the receptors is a female donor with multiple sclerosis, enrolled in a pregnancy study.

This sequence joins TRBV4-3 and TRBJ2-3; 13 bases map to TRBD2. Losses at the gene ends were 4 bases for V and 0 bases for J; bases not matched to a gene: 16. Germline V lookup: CDR1 LGHNA, CDR2 YSLEER. This CDR3 comprises 21 residues. As DNA, the CDR3 is TGCGCCAGCAGCCTACAATCGACTAGCGGGAGGTCAACAACTAGCACAGATACGCAGTATTTT. Its translation is CASSLQSTSGRSTTSTDTQYF.

The genes are TRBV11-2 and TRBJ2-1, with 11 bases aligning to TRBD1. From germline, CDR1 is SGHAT and CDR2 FQNNGV. J gave up 6 bases and V 2 bases, and 9 bases lay outside the gene matches. CDR3 length equals 17 residues. The CDR3 is CASSLRPGQGVSNEQFF. CDR3 nucleotides: TGTGCCAGCAGCTTAAGACCGGGACAGGGGGTCTCCAATGAGCAGTTCTTC.

The chain links TRBV6-5 to TRBJ2-5; 9 bases are shared with TRBD2. CDR1 MNHEY and CDR2 SVGAGI come from the germline V gene. Losses at the gene ends were 6 bases for V and 1 base for J; bases not matched to a gene: 3. This CDR3 is 14 amino acids long. The CDR3 DNA follows: TGTGCCAGCAGGACAGCGGGAGGCCAAGAGACCCAGTACTTC. Encoded protein: CASRTAGGQETQYF.

This chain joins TRBV10-3 and TRBJ2-7, with 8 bases identical to TRBD2. V lost 4 bases, J lost 1 base, and 3 bases stayed unmatched. The CDR3 loop spans 14 amino acids. Germline V gene sequence: CDR1 ENHRY, CDR2 SYGVKD. DNA for the CDR3: TGTGCCATCAGTGCCACTAGCGGATCCTACGAGCAGTACTTC. It is translated as CAISATSGSYEQYF.

V and J are TRBV5-1 and TRBJ1-1, with unresolved D. The germline V and J ends were trimmed by 5 bases and 1 base, with 12 bases remaining between them. CDR1 and CDR2 from the germline V gene are SGHRS and YFSETQ. The CDR3 is made up of 14 amino acids. The CDR3 nucleotides are TGCGCCAGCAGGACGAAACGGGAGAACACTGAAGCTTTCTTT. Translation gives CASRTKRENTEAFF.

This clone showed up just a few times. The rearrangement links TRBV6-5 to TRBJ2-6; tentatively, D is TRBD1 (6 bases). The CDR3 covers 15 residues. V gave up 3 bases and J gave up 3 bases, with 9 bases separating them. The germline V gene encodes CDR1 MNHEY and CDR2 SVGAGI. CDR3 region: CASSYKGDGANVLTF. The CDR3 DNA follows: TGTGCCAGCAGTTATAAGGGGGATGGGGCCAACGTCCTGACTTTC.

J is TRBJ2-3 and V is TRBV2; 10 bases fit TRBD2. Germline values: CDR1 SNHLY, CDR2 FYNNEI. V was pared by 6 bases and J by 8 bases, with 8 bases of the junction left unmatched. The length of the CDR3 is 14 residues. This chain's CDR3 is CASRRLAGESTQYF. Here the CDR3 DNA reads TGTGCCAGCAGGCGCCTAGCGGGAGAAAGTACGCAGTATTTT. The full variable domain, in which reference TRBV2 and TRBJ2-3 provide the parts outside the CDR3, is EPEVTQTPSHQVTQMGQEVILRCVPISNHLYFYWYRQILGQKVEFLVSFYNNEISEKSEIFDDQFSVERPDGSNFTLKIRSTKLEDSAMYFCASRRLAGESTQYFGPGTRLTVL.

The chain carries TRBV7-9 and TRBJ2-2; D is possibly TRBD2 (5 bases). This CDR3 spans 15 amino acids. Germline V CDR1 and CDR2: SEHNR, FQNEAQ (reference sequence). The V and J ends lost 2 bases and 1 base respectively, with 8 bases between them. CDR3 sequence reads: CASSLTAENTGELFF. Here the CDR3 DNA reads TGTGCCAGCAGCTTAACAGCGGAGAACACCGGGGAGCTGTTTTTT.

This rearrangement joins TRBV7-6 to TRBJ2-2; 7 bases match TRBD2. The germline gives CDR1 SGHVS, CDR2 FNYEAQ. V lost 4 bases, J lost 6 bases, and 11 bases stayed unmatched. There are 16 residues in the CDR3. CDR3 sequence reads: CASSSDSGLSAGELFF. The CDR3 coding sequence is TGTGCCAGCAGCTCAGACTCGGGACTATCCGCCGGGGAGCTGTTTTTT. Based on the CDR3 plus reference TRBV7-6 and TRBJ2-2, the full variable domain is GAGVSQSPRYKVTKRGQDVALRCDPISGHVSLYWYRQALGQGPEFLTYFNYEAQQDKSGLPNDRFSAERPEGSISTLTIQRTEQRDSAMYRCASSSDSGLSAGELFFGEGSRLTVL.

The chain is built from TRBV18 and TRBJ1-4; 8 nucleotides agree with TRBD1. From germline, CDR1 is KGHSH and CDR2 LQKENI. J was trimmed by 6 bases and V by 2 bases; bases with no gene match: 2. The CDR3 has 14 amino acids. DNA for the CDR3: TGTGCCAGCTCACCATACAGGGGGGATGAAAAACTGTTTTTT. The encoded protein is CASSPYRGDEKLFF.

The chain links TRBV5-1 to TRBJ1-3, with 9 bases matching TRBD1. This CDR3 has 14 amino acids. J was trimmed by 8 bases and V by 1 base; bases with no gene match: 4. The germline gives CDR1 SGHRS, CDR2 YFSETQ. The CDR3: CASSLTGGPDTIYF. Written as DNA, the CDR3 is TGCGCCAGCAGCTTGACAGGGGGCCCGGACACCATATATTTT.

The rearrangement links TRBV5-1 to TRBJ2-1; tentatively, D is TRBD2 (7 bases). Trimming removed 5 bases at V and 1 base at J, with 10 bases between. The germline V gene has CDR1 SGHRS and CDR2 YFSETQ. The CDR3 length is 14 residues. The CDR3 here is CASSRGASYNEQFF. CDR3 bases: TGCGCCAGCAGTCGGGGGGCGTCCTACAATGAGCAGTTCTTC.

The chain has TRBV30 and TRBJ1-1; 7 bases are a match to TRBD1. Trimming at V came to 3 bases and at J to 5 bases, leaving 6 bases not matched to a gene. CDR3 length: 13 residues. Germline CDR1 is GTSNPN and CDR2 is SVGIG (reference sequence). CDR3 region: CAWRGRGMTEAFF. The CDR3 region has the DNA TGTGCCTGGAGGGGCAGGGGGATGACTGAAGCTTTCTTT.

This chain links TRBV4-1 with TRBJ2-2; possibly TRBD2 for D (6 bases). Germline V gene data show CDR1 as MGHRA and CDR2 as YSYEKL. Deletions cut 4 bases from V and 5 bases from J, with 8 bases between. The CDR3 loop spans 13 amino acids. The CDR3 sequence: CASSPGRTGELFF. In nucleotides, the CDR3 is TGCGCCAGCAGCCCGGGGAGGACCGGGGAGCTGTTTTTT.

This rearrangement joins TRBV5-4 to TRBJ2-7, with 12 nucleotides matching TRBD2. Trimming at V came to 1 base and at J to 7 bases, leaving 12 bases not matched to a gene. The CDR3 is 17 amino acids. Germline lookup yields CDR1 SGHNT and CDR2 YYREEE (reference sequence). CDR3 DNA: TGTGCCAGCAGCTTGCCTAGCGGGAGGGCCCCCGTGGTTGAGCAGTACTTC. Amino acid sequence: CASSLPSGRAPVVEQYF.

The V call is TRBV29-1, the J call TRBJ2-1; a weak D match, TRBD1 (5 bases). Germline lookup yields CDR1 SQVTM and CDR2 ANQGSEA. V gave up 0 bases and J gave up 7 bases, with 10 bases separating them. The CDR3 sequence is 13 residues long. The chain's CDR3 is CSVEDGAGNEQFF. The CDR3 nucleotides are TGCAGCGTTGAAGATGGGGCAGGGAATGAGCAGTTCTTC.

This chain links TRBV10-3 with TRBJ2-1; possibly TRBD1 for D (5 bases). This CDR3 comprises 13 residues. Trimming pared 4 bases from V and 4 bases from J, leaving 8 bases between. Germline V gene lookup returns CDR1 ENHRY and CDR2 SYGVKD. CDR3 bases: TGTGCCATCAGTGTGCAGGGTTACAATGAGCAGTTCTTC. It translates to CAISVQGYNEQFF.

The gene calls are TRBV13 and TRBJ1-2, with TRBD1 as a possible D gene (6 bases). This CDR3 has 16 amino acids. Per the germline V gene, CDR1 is PRHDT and CDR2 is FYEKMQ (reference sequence). V was pared by 2 bases and J by 4 bases, with 17 bases between. CDR3 DNA sequence: TGTGCCAGCAGCTTAACGGGCCAGGGGATTGGCTATGGCTACACCTTC. Its translation: CASSLTGQGIGYGYTF.

The chain has TRBV5-1 and TRBJ1-2; 7 bases align to TRBD1. V lost 4 bases to trimming and J lost 1 base; unmatched junction nucleotides: 7. The CDR3 consists of 15 residues. Per the germline V gene, CDR1 is SGHRS and CDR2 is YFSETQ. The CDR3 loop reads CASSPGQLLNYGYTF. DNA of the CDR3: TGCGCCAGCAGCCCGGGACAGCTACTTAACTATGGCTACACCTTC.

The J gene is TRBJ2-7, the V gene TRBV18; 9 positions agree with TRBD1. Germline-derived CDR1 and CDR2 are KGHSH and LQKENI. V dropped 5 bases and J dropped 5; count of bases not matched to a gene: 10. CDR3 length equals 15 residues. The CDR3 DNA reads TGTGCCAGCTCAAGCACCAGGGACAGGGACCACGAGCAGTACTTC. Its translation: CASSSTRDRDHEQYF.

This CDR3 reads CASSIASGSYEQYF. CDR3 coding DNA: TGTGCCAGTAGTATCGCTAGCGGGAGTTACGAGCAGTACTTC. This chain joins TRBV19 and TRBJ2-7; 10 bases line up with TRBD2. There are 14 residues in the CDR3. Germline CDR1 LNHDA, CDR2 SQIVND (reference sequence). Unmatched junction bases numbered 3, after V lost 3 bases and J lost 4 bases.